What follows are 19 T cell receptor beta chains derived from one specimen sequenced in a study of CD8+CD57+ T cells in acquired aplastic anemia. Patients chosen for sequencing had CD8+CD57+ cells that had expanded, as shown by flow cytometry. Genomic DNA constituted the template upon which TCR beta VDJ and CDR3 profiling was performed. TCRdb reprocessed the reads with MiXCR, giving one entry per CDR3 protein. The data show 200,000 to 250,000 distinct CDR3 sequences, with 60% to 80% seen just once and about 60% held by the top ten. The sample taken for sequencing was sorted CD4+, CD8+, or CD8+CD57+ T cells (not recorded which) from PBMCs. These receptors all come from a human donor with aplastic anemia.

The rearrangement joins TRBV7-6 to TRBJ2-7, with TRBD1 matching over 11 bases. The V gene end was trimmed by 4 bases and the J gene end by 3 bases; junction bases not matched to a gene: 5. Germline V gene sequence: CDR1 SGHVS, CDR2 FNYEAQ. The length of the CDR3 is 15 residues. The CDR3 here is CASSSGQGADYEQYF. CDR3 nucleotides: TGTGCCAGCAGCTCTGGACAGGGGGCTGACTACGAGCAGTACTTC. The variable domain in full, with the rest retrieved from reference TRBV7-6 and TRBJ2-7, is GAGVSQSPRYKVTKRGQDVALRCDPISGHVSLYWYRQALGQGPEFLTYFNYEAQQDKSGLPNDRFSAERPEGSISTLTIQRTEQRDSAMYRCASSSGQGADYEQYFGPGTRLTVT.

This clonotype was counted ten times or more. This sequence joins TRBV5-8 and TRBJ2-1; D possibly corresponds to TRBD1 (5 bases). This CDR3 contains 15 residues. Germline CDR1 reads SGHTS; CDR2 reads YDEGEE. Trimming removed 2 bases at V and 2 bases at J, with 11 bases between. CDR3 DNA: TGTGCCAGCAGCTTTGGGGCAGGGCCCTACAATGAGCAGTTCTTC. Translating gives CASSFGAGPYNEQFF.

The V and J genes are TRBV5-4 and TRBJ2-5; TRBD2 matches at 13 bases. CDR1 SGHNT and CDR2 YYREEE come from the germline V gene (reference sequence). V shed 4 bases, J shed 4 bases, and the junction held 7 bases outside the gene matches. The CDR3 has 16 amino acids. The CDR3 here is CASSKGLAGVGETQYF. In DNA form, the CDR3 reads TGTGCCAGCAGCAAAGGACTAGCGGGAGTAGGAGAGACCCAGTACTTC.

This chain links TRBV24-1 with TRBJ1-5; D gene ambiguous. The CDR3 extends over 17 amino acids. Germline V gene lookup returns CDR1 KGHDR and CDR2 SFDVKD. Trimming left V 5 bases short and J 11 bases short, with 27 bases between. CDR3 sequence (DNA): TGTGCCACCAGTGGCGGTGGTACAGAGCGGGCTGGGCAGGCCCAGCATTTT. Amino acid sequence: CATSGGGTERAGQAQHF.

This clonotype was recorded a few times. The rearrangement joins TRBV15 to TRBJ2-3; D is tentatively TRBD1 or TRBD2 (5 bases each). The CDR3 consists of 15 residues. Trimming left V 1 base short and J 3 bases short, with 11 bases between. Germline V lookup: CDR1 LNHNV, CDR2 YYDKDF (reference sequence). CDR3 region: CATSRVRDGTDTQYF. In nucleotides, the CDR3 is TGTGCCACCAGCAGAGTCAGGGACGGAACAGATACGCAGTATTTT.

J is TRBJ2-3 and V is TRBV2; 9 bases fit TRBD1. The CDR3 has 15 residues. Trimming removed 5 bases from V and 8 bases from J; junction bases left unmatched: 11. The germline V gene has CDR1 SNHLY and CDR2 FYNNEI. The CDR3 DNA follows: TGTGCCAGCAGTAAATCACAGGGGGCGCTTGCTACGCAGTATTTT. Amino acid sequence: CASSKSQGALATQYF.

There are a few counts of this clonotype. The gene calls are TRBV10-3 and TRBJ1-1, with D unresolved. Trimming cost V 0 bases and J 4 bases, with 12 bases left between them. There are 15 residues in the CDR3. Germline V gene lookup returns CDR1 ENHRY and CDR2 SYGVKD. The CDR3 sequence: CAISESDPKSTEAFF. For the CDR3, the DNA is TGTGCCATCAGTGAGTCGGATCCTAAGAGCACTGAAGCTTTCTTT.

This chain joins TRBV7-2 and TRBJ1-6; the D is unclear. Germline assignment: CDR1 SGHTA and CDR2 FQGNSA. With 5 bases removed from V and 7 bases from J, the gap between germline ends came to 12 bases. This CDR3 comprises 14 residues. CDR3 nucleotides: TGTGCCAGCAGCCGCCCGGGGTCCAATTCACCCCTCCACTTT. As protein: CASSRPGSNSPLHF.

The chain combines TRBV19 with TRBJ2-1; D perhaps matches TRBD2 (6 bases). Between the trimmed V and J ends, which lost 5 bases and 9 bases, there was a span of 8 bases. Per the germline V gene, CDR1 is LNHDA and CDR2 is SQIVND (reference sequence). CDR3 size: 11 residues. CDR3 protein: CASSLGGEQFF. The DNA of the CDR3 is TGTGCCAGTAGTCTCGGGGGTGAGCAGTTCTTC.

This clonotype is medium-sized in the sample. This chain connects TRBV20-1 to TRBJ2-1, with D possibly TRBD2 on 6 matching bases. CDR1 and CDR2 from the germline V gene are DFQATT and SNEGSKA (reference sequence). The ends were cut back, 6 bases at V and 6 bases at J, with 18 bases in the middle. This CDR3 has 14 amino acids. CDR3 sequence (DNA): TGCAGTGCCCCAGGGTCGGGAGACCGCAATGAGCAGTTCTTC. Protein: CSAPGSGDRNEQFF.

V gene TRBV2 combines with J gene TRBJ2-2, with D perhaps matching TRBD2 (6 bases). The CDR3 sequence is 13 residues long. Germline V gene sequence: CDR1 SNHLY, CDR2 FYNNEI. V gave up 6 bases and J gave up 10 bases, with 15 bases separating them. This CDR3 reads CASSHNWGEELFF. The CDR3 DNA reads TGTGCCAGCAGCCACAATTGGGGGGAGGAGCTGTTTTTT. Full variable domain (rest looked up from reference TRBV2 and TRBJ2-2): EPEVTQTPSHQVTQMGQEVILRCVPISNHLYFYWYRQILGQKVEFLVSFYNNEISEKSEIFDDQFSVERPDGSNFTLKIRSTKLEDSAMYFCASSHNWGEELFFGEGSRLTVL.

This chain connects TRBV4-1 to TRBJ1-2, with a weak D call TRBD1 (5 bases). Trimming took 0 bases from V and 8 from J, leaving 13 bases between them. Germline V gene sequence: CDR1 MGHRA, CDR2 YSYEKL. The CDR3 is 14 amino acids. CDR3 protein: CASSQETARWGYTF. The CDR3 DNA is TGCGCCAGCAGCCAAGAGACAGCCCGATGGGGCTACACCTTC.

The chain joins TRBV2 to TRBJ2-7, with D perhaps matching TRBD1 or TRBD2 (6 bases each). Germline values: CDR1 SNHLY, CDR2 FYNNEI. Trimming took 5 bases from V and 0 from J, leaving 26 bases between them. The CDR3 sequence is 19 residues long. The CDR3 reads CASSHTTGGGTPSSYEQYF. The CDR3 DNA reads as TGTGCCAGCAGTCATACTACTGGAGGGGGGACCCCTAGCTCCTACGAGCAGTACTTC.

The chain employs TRBV7-9 and TRBJ2-7; 7 bases are a match to TRBD1. Trimming at V came to 5 bases and at J to 7 bases, leaving 5 bases not matched to a gene. The CDR3 consists of 12 residues. Germline CDR1 reads SEHNR; CDR2 reads FQNEAQ (reference sequence). The DNA for the CDR3 is TGTGCCAGCAGCCCTCCGGGACAGGAGCAGTACTTC. Translated, it gives CASSPPGQEQYF. Complete variable domain (other parts from reference TRBV7-9 and TRBJ2-7): DTGVSQNPRHKITKRGQNVTFRCDPISEHNRLYWYRQTLGQGPEFLTYFQNEAQLEKSRLLSDRFSAERPKGSFSTLEIQRTEQGDSAMYLCASSPPGQEQYFGPGTRLTVT.

A remark on this clonotype: Germline is not matched at one junction end, which may reflect a read error. The rearrangement links TRBV19 to TRBJ2-2, with D perhaps being TRBD1 or TRBD2 (5 bases each). CDR1 and CDR2 from the germline V gene are LNHDA and SQIVND (reference sequence). The CDR3 contains 14 residues. The CDR3 loop is CASSIVGITGDLFF. The CDR3 DNA follows: TGTGCCAGTAGTATAGTCGGGATTACCGGGGACCTGTTTTTT.

The chain recombines TRBV2 with TRBJ1-5; the D is unclear. The CDR3 spans 14 residues. The germline gives CDR1 SNHLY, CDR2 FYNNEI. Trimming shortened V by 3 bases and J by 4 bases, and 10 bases separated the two germline ends. The CDR3 region is CASSDRAENQPQHF. The DNA for the CDR3 is TGTGCCAGCAGTGATAGGGCAGAAAATCAGCCCCAGCATTTT.

This clonotype appeared a few times. The V and J genes are TRBV29-1 and TRBJ2-7; 10 bases agree with TRBD2. Trimming at V came to 5 bases and at J to 4 bases, leaving 8 bases not matched to a gene. This CDR3 has 14 amino acids. Germline CDR1 is SQVTM and CDR2 is ANQGSEA. Written as DNA, the CDR3 is TGCAGCGTTTGGCCAGGACTAGCGGAATACGAGCAGTACTTC. Its translation: CSVWPGLAEYEQYF.

V and J are TRBV10-1 and TRBJ2-3, with 8 bases aligning to TRBD1. V lost 2 bases and J lost 5; bases outside the gene matches: 9. The CDR3 runs 16 residues. The V gene's germline CDR1 is WNHNN and CDR2 SYGVQD (reference sequence). In DNA, the CDR3 is TGCGCCAGCAGTGAGGATCCCAGGGGGCGTATAGATACGCAGTATTTT. This encodes CASSEDPRGRIDTQYF.

This clonotype was seen at least ten times. V is TRBV20-1 and J is TRBJ1-5, with 8 bases matching TRBD1. V shed 5 bases, J shed 7 bases, and the junction held 4 bases outside the gene matches. This CDR3 region has 12 residues. Looked up from germline, CDR1 is DFQATT and CDR2 is SNEGSKA (reference sequence). The CDR3 is CSAQDRDQPQHF. In DNA form, the CDR3 reads TGCAGTGCTCAGGACAGGGACCAGCCCCAGCATTTT.